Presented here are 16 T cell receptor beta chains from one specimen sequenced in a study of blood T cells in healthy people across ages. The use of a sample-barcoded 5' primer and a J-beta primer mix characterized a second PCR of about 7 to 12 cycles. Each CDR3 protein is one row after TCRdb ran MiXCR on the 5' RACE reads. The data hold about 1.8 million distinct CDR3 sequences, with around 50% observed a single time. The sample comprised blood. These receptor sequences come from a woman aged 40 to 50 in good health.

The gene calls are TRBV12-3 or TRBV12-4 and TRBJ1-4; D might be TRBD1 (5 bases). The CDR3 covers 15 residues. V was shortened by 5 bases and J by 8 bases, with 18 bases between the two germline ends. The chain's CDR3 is CASSPRGAGGEKLFF. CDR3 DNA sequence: TGTGCCAGCAGTCCGCGCGGGGCGGGAGGGGAAAAACTGTTTTTT.

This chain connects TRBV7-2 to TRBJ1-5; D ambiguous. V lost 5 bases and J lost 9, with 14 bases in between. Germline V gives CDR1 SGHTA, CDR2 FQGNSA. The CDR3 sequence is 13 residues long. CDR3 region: CASSPDGPRPQHF. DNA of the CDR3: TGTGCCAGCAGCCCGGACGGTCCACGGCCCCAGCATTTT.

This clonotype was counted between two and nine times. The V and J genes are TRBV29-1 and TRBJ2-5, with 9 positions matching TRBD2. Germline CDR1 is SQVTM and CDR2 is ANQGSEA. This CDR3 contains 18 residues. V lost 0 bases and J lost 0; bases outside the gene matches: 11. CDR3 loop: CSVEELRKSGRYQETQYF. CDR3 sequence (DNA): TGCAGCGTTGAAGAATTGCGTAAGAGCGGGAGGTACCAAGAGACCCAGTACTTC.

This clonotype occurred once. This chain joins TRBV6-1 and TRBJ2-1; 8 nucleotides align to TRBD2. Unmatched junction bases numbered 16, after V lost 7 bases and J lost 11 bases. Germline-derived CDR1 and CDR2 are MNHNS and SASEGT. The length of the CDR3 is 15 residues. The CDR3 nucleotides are TGTGCCAGCACCCCGGGGCGCGGGGGGTTAAATAAGCAGTTCTTC. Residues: CASTPGRGGLNKQFF.

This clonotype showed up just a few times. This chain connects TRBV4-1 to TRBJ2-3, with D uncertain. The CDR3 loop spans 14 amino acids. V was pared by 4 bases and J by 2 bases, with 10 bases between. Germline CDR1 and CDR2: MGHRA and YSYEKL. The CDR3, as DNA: TGCGCCAGCAGCCCCCGGACGAACACAGATACGCAGTATTTT. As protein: CASSPRTNTDTQYF.

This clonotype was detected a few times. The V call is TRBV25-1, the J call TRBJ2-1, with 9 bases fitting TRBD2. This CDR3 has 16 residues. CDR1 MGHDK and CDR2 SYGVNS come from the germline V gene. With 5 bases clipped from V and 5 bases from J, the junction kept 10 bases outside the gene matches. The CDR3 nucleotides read TGTGCCAGCAGTATTAGTAGCGGGGGCCTACACAATGAGCAGTTCTTC. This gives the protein CASSISSGGLHNEQFF.

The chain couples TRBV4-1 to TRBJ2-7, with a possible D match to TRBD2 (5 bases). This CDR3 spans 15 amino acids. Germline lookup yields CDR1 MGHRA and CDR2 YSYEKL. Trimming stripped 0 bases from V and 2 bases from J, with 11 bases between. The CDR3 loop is CASSQEARRTYEQYF. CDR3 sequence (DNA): TGCGCCAGCAGCCAAGAAGCCAGGAGGACCTACGAGCAGTACTTC.

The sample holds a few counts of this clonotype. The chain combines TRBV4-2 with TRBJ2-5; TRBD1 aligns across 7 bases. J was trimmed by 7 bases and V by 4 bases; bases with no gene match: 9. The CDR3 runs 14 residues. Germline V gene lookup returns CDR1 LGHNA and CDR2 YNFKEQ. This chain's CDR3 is CASSRETGDPTQYF. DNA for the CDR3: TGTGCCAGCAGCCGAGAAACAGGGGATCCGACCCAGTACTTC.

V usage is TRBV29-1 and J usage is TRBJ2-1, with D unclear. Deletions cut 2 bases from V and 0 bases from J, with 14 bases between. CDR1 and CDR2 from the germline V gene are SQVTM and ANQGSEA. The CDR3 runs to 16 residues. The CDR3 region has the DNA TGCAGCGTTGAATACGGAGAGGCGAGCTCCTACAATGAGCAGTTCTTC. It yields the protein CSVEYGEASSYNEQFF.

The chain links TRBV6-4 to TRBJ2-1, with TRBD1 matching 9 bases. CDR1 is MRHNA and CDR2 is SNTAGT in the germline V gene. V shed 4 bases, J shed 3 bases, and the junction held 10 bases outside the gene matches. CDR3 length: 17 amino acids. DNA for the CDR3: TGTGCCAGCAGTGGCAGGACAGGGGCCGACCTCTACAATGAGCAGTTCTTC. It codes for CASSGRTGADLYNEQFF.

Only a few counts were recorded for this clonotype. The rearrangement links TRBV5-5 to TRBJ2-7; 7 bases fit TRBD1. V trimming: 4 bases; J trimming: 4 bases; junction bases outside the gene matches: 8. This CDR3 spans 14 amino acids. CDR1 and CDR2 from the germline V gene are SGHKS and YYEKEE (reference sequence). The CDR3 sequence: CASSVRDRPYEQYF. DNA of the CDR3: TGTGCCAGCAGCGTCAGGGACAGACCTTACGAGCAGTACTTC.

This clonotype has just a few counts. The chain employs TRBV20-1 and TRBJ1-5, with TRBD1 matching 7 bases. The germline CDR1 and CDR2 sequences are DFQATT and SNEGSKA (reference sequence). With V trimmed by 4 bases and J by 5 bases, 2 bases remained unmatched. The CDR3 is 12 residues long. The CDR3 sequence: CSATQGDQPQHF. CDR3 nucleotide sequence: TGCAGTGCTACTCAGGGGGATCAGCCCCAGCATTTT.

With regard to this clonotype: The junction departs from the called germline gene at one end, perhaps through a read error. As DNA, the CDR3 is TGTGCTAGCAGCTTAGACGAGGGTGTGGGGTACGAGCAGTACTTC. This codes for CASSLDEGVGYEQYF. The chain is built from TRBV7-7 and TRBJ2-5, with a weak D call TRBD2 (5 bases). The J call is in doubt because the DNA end fits TRBJ2-7 better. The CDR3 runs to 15 residues. Germline-derived CDR1 and CDR2 are SSHAT and FNYEAQ (reference sequence).

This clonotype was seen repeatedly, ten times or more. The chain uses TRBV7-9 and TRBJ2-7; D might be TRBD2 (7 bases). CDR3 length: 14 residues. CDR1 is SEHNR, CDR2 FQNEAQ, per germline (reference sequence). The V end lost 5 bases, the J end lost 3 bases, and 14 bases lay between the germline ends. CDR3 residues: CASSPGGGLYEQYF. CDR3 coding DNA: TGTGCCAGCAGCCCTGGGGGGGGCCTCTACGAGCAGTACTTC.

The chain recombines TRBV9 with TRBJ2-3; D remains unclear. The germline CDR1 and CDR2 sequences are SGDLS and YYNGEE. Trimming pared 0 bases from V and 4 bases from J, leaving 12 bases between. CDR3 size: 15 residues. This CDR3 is CASSVDFTGADTQYF. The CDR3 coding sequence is TGTGCCAGCAGCGTAGATTTCACCGGAGCAGATACGCAGTATTTT. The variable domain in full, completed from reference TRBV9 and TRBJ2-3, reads DSGVTQTPKHLITATGQRVTLRCSPRSGDLSVYWYQQSLDQGLQFLIQYYNGEERAKGNILERFSAQQFPDLHSELNLSSLELGDSALYFCASSVDFTGADTQYFGPGTRLTVL.

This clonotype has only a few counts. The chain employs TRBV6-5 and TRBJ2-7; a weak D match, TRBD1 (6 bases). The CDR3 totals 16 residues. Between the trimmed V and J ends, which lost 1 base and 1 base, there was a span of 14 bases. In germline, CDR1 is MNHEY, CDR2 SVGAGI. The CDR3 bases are TGTGCCAGCAGTTACTTTCCCCTACAGGGATCCTACGAGCAGTACTTC. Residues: CASSYFPLQGSYEQYF.